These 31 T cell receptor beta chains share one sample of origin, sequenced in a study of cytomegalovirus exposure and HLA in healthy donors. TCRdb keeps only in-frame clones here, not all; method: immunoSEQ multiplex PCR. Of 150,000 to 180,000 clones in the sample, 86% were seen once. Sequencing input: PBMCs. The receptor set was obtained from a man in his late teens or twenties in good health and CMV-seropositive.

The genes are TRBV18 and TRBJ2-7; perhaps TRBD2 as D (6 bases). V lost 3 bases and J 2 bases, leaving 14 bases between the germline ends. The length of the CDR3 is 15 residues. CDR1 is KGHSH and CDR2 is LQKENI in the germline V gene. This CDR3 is CASSPGSGATYEQYF. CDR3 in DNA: TGTGCCAGCTCACCCGGGAGCGGAGCCACCTACGAGCAGTACTTC.

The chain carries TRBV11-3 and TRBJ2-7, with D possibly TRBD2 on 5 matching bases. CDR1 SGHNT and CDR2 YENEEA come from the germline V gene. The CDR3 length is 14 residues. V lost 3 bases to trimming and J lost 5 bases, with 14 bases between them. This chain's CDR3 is CASSFSPAANEQYF. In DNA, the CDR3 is TGTGCCAGCAGCTTTTCCCCAGCGGCGAACGAGCAGTACTTC.

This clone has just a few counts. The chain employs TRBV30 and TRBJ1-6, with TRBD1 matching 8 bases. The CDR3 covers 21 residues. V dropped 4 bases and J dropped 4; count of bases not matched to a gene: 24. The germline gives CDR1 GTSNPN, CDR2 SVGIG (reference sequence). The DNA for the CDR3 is TGTGCCTGGATCGCCAGGACAGGGTGGGTTTTTCCGGGGCGGTATAATTCACCCCTCCACTTT. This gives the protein CAWIARTGWVFPGRYNSPLHF.

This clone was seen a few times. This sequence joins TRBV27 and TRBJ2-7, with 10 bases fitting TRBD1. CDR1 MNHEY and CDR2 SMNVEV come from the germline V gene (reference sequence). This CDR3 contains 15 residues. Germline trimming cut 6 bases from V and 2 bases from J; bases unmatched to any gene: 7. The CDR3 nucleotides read TGTGCCAGCAGCGCCGGACAGGGGGTTACCTACGAGCAGTACTTC. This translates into CASSAGQGVTYEQYF.

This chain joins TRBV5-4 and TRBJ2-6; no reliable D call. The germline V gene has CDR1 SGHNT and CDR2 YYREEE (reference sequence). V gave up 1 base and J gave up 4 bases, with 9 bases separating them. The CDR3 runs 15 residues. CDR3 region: CASSLQLPGANVLTF. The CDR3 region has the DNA TGTGCCAGCAGCTTGCAACTCCCGGGGGCCAACGTCCTGACTTTC. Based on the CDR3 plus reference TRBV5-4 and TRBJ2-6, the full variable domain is ETGVTQSPTHLIKTRGQQVTLRCSSQSGHNTVSWYQQALGQGPQFIFQYYREEENGRGNFPPRFSGLQFPNYSSELNVNALELDDSALYLCASSLQLPGANVLTFGAGSRLTVL.

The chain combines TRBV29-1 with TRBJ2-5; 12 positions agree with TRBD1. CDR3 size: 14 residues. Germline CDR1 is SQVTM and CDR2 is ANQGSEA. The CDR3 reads CSSHPGQGAKTQYF. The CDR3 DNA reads TGCAGTTCTCACCCGGGACAGGGGGCCAAGACCCAGTACTTC. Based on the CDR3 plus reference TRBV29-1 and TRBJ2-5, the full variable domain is SAVISQKPSRDICQRGTSLTIQCQVDSQVTMMFWYRQQPGQSLTLIATANQGSEATYESGFVIDKFPISRPNLTFSTLTVSNMSPEDSSIYLCSSHPGQGAKTQYFGPGTRLLVL.

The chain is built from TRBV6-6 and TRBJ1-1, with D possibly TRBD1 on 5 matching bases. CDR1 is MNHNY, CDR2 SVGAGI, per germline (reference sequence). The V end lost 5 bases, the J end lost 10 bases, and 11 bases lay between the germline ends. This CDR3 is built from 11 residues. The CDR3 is CASSQGAGAFF. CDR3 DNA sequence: TGTGCCAGCAGTCAAGGGGCAGGAGCTTTCTTT.

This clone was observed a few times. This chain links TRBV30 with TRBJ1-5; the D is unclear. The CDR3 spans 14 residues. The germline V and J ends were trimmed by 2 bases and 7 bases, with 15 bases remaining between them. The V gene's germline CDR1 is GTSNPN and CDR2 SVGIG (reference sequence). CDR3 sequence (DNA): TGTGCCTGGAGTTGGCCCGGCGGTGGCCAGCCCCAGCATTTT. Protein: CAWSWPGGGQPQHF.

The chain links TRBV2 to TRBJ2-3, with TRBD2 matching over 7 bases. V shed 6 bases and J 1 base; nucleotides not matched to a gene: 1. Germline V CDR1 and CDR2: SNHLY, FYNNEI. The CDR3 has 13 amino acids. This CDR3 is CASRGRGTDTQYF. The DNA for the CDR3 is TGTGCCAGCAGAGGGAGGGGCACAGATACGCAGTATTTT.

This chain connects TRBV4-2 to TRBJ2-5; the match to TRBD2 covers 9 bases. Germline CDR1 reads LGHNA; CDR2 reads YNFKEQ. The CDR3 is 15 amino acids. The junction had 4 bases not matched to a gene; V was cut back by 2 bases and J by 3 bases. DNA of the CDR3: TGTGCCAGCAGCCAAAGGGCTAGCGGGAAAGAGACCCAGTACTTC. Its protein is CASSQRASGKETQYF.

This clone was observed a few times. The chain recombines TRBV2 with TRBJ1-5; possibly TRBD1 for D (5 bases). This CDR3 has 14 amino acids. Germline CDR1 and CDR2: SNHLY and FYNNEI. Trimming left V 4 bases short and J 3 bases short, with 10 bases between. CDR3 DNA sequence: TGTGCCAGCAGTGTAGACAGAAACAATCAGCCCCAGCATTTT. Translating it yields CASSVDRNNQPQHF. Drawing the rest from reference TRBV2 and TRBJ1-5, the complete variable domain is EPEVTQTPSHQVTQMGQEVILRCVPISNHLYFYWYRQILGQKVEFLVSFYNNEISEKSEIFDDQFSVERPDGSNFTLKIRSTKLEDSAMYFCASSVDRNNQPQHFGDGTRLSIL.

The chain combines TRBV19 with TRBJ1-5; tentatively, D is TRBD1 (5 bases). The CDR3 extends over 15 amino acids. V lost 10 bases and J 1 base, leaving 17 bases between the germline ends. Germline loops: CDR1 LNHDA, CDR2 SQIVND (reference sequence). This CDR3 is CATSSGRLSNQPQHF. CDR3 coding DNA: TGTGCCACCAGCTCAGGGCGATTAAGCAATCAGCCCCAGCATTTT. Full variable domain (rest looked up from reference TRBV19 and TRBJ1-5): DGGITQSPKYLFRKEGQNVTLSCEQNLNHDAMYWYRQDPGQGLRLIYYSQIVNDFQKGDIAEGYSVSREKKESFPLTVTSAQKNPTAFYLCATSSGRLSNQPQHFGDGTRLSIL.

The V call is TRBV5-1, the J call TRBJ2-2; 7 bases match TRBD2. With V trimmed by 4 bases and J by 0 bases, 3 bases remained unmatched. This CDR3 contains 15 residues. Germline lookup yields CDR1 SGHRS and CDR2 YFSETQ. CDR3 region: CASSIGLANTGELFF. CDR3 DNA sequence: TGCGCCAGCAGCATAGGACTAGCGAACACCGGGGAGCTGTTTTTT.

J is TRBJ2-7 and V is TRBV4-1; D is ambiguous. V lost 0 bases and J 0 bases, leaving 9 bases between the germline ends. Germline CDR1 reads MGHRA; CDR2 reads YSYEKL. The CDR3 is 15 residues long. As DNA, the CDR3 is TGCGCCAGCAGCCAAGATCTCACAACCTCCTACGAGCAGTACTTC. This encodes CASSQDLTTSYEQYF.

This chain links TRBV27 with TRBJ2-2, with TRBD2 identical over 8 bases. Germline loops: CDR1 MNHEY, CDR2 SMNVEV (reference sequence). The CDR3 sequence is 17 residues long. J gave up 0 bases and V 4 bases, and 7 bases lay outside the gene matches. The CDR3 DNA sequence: TGTGCCAGCAGTTATTCTAGCGGGCTAGCGAACACCGGGGAGCTGTTTTTT. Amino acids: CASSYSSGLANTGELFF.

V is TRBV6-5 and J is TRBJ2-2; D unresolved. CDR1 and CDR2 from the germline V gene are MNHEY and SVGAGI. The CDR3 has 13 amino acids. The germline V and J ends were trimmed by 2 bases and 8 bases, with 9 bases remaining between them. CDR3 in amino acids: CASSYLRSGELFF. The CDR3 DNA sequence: TGTGCCAGCAGTTACCTCAGGTCAGGGGAGCTGTTTTTT.

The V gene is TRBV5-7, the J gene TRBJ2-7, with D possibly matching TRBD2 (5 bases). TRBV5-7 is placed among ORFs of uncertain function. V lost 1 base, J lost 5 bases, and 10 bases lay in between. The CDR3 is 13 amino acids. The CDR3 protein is CASSLSRRDEQYF. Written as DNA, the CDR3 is TGTGCCAGCAGCTTGTCGCGGCGGGACGAGCAGTACTTC.

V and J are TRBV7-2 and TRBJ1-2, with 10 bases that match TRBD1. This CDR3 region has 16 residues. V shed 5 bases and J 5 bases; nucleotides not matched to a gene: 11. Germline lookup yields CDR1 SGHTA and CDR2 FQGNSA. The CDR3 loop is CASSLRTGGKAYGYTF. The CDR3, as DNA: TGTGCCAGCAGCCTCCGGACAGGGGGTAAAGCTTATGGCTACACCTTC. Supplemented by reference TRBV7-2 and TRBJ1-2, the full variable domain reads GAGVSQSPSNKVTEKGKDVELRCDPISGHTALYWYRQSLGQGLEFLIYFQGNSAPDKSGLPSDRFSAERTGGSVSTLTIQRTQQEDSAVYLCASSLRTGGKAYGYTFGSGTRLTVV.

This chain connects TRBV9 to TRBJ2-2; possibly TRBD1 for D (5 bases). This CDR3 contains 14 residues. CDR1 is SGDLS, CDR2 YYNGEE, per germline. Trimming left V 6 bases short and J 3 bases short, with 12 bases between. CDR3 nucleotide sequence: TGTGCCAGCAATGTGGGGCTTGACACCGGGGAGCTGTTTTTT. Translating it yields CASNVGLDTGELFF.

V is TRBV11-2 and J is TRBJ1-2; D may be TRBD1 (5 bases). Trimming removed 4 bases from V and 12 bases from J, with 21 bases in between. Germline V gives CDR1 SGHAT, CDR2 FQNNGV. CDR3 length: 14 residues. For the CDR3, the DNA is TGTGCCAGCAGCTCTGGGGGGATCGGGCGAATCCACACCTTC. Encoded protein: CASSSGGIGRIHTF.

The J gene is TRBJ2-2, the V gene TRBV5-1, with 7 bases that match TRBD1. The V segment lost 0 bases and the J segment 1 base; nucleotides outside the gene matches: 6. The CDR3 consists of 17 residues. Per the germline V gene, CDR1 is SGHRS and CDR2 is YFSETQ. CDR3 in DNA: TGCGCCAGCAGCTTGGCCGGGACAGCTTGGAACACCGGGGAGCTGTTTTTT. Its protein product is CASSLAGTAWNTGELFF.

CDR3 in DNA: TGTGCCAGCAGTGAAGGTACAGGGTTTATTCTCGGTTACGAGCAGTACTTC. Amino acid sequence: CASSEGTGFILGYEQYF. The chain combines TRBV6-1 with TRBJ2-7, with a tentative D call TRBD1 (6 bases). Germline V gene lookup returns CDR1 MNHNS and CDR2 SASEGT. This CDR3 has 17 residues. The ends were cut back, 1 base at V and 4 bases at J, with 20 bases in the middle.

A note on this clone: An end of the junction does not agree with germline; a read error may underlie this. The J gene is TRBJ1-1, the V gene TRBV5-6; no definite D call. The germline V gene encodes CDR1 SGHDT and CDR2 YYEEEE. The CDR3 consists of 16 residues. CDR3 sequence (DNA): TGTGCCAGCAGCTTGATGGGTTCAGGCGGGAACACTGAAGCTTTTTTT. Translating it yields CASSLMGSGGNTEAFF.

The CDR3 loop reads CASSERSSDYNEQFF. For the CDR3, the DNA is TGTGCCAGCAGTGAGAGGTCTAGTGACTACAATGAGCAGTTCTTC. This chain uses TRBV6-1 with TRBJ2-1, with D unresolved. CDR3 size: 15 residues. Trimming removed 3 bases at V and 3 bases at J, with 12 bases between. Germline CDR1 MNHNS, CDR2 SASEGT.

For the CDR3, the DNA is TGTGCCAGCAGCCCCGGGGGCTATGGCTACACCTTC. This encodes CASSPGGYGYTF. The rearrangement uses TRBV4-2 and TRBJ1-2; D perhaps matches TRBD1 (5 bases). The germline CDR1 and CDR2 sequences are LGHNA and YNFKEQ. The ends were cut back, 4 bases at V and 4 bases at J, with 7 bases in the middle. The CDR3 covers 12 residues.

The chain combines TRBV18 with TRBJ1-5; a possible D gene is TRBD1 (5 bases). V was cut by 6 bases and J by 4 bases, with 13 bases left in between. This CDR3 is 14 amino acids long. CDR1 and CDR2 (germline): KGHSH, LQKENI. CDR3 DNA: TGTGCCAGCTCCACCGTGACAGAGAATCAGCCCCAGCATTTT. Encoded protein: CASSTVTENQPQHF.

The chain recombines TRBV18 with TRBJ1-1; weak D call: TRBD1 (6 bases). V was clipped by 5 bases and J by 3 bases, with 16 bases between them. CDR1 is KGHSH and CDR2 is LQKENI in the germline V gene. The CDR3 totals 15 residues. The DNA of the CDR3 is TGTGCCAGCTCATCAGGAACAGGGCGCGACACTGAAGCTTTCTTT. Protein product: CASSSGTGRDTEAFF.

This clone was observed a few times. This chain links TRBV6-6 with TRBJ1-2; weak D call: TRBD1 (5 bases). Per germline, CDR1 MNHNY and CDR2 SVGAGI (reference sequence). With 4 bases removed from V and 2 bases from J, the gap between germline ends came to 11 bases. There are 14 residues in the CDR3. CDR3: CASSSRGANYGYTF. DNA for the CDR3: TGTGCCAGCAGTTCCCGCGGGGCGAACTATGGCTACACCTTC.

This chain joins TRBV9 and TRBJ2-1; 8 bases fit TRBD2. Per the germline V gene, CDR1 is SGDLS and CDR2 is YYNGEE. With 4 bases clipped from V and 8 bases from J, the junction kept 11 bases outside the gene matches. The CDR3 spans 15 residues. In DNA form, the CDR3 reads TGTGCCAGCAGCTCTCTGGGACTAGGTAACCATGAGCAGTTCTTC. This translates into CASSSLGLGNHEQFF.

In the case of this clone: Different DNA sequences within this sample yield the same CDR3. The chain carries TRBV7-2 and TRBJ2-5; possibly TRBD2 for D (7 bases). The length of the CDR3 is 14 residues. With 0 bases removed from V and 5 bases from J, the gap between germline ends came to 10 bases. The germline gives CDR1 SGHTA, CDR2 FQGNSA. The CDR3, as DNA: TGTGCCAGCAGCTTAGCGGGGAGGGGGGAGACCCAGTACTTC. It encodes CASSLAGRGETQYF.

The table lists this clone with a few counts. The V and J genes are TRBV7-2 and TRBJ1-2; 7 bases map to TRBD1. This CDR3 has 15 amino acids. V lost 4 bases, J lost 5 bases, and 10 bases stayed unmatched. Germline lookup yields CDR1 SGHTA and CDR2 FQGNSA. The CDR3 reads CASSSGQARAYGYTF. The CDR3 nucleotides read TGTGCCAGCAGCTCAGGACAGGCTAGGGCATATGGCTACACCTTC.